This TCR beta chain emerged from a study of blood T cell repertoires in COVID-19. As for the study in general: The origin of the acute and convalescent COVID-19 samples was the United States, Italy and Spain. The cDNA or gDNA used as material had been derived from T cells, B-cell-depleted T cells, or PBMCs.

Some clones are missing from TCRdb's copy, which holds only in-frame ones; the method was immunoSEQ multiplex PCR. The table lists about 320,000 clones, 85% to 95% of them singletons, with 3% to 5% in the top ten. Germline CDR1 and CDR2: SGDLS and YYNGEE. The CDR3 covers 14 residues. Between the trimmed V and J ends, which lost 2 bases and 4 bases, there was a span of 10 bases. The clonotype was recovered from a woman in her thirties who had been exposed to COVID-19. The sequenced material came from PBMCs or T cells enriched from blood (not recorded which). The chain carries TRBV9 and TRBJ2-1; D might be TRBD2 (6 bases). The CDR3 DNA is TGTGCCAGCAGCGTCGGCGGGGCGTACAATGAGCAGTTCTTC. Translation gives CASSVGGAYNEQFF.